The clone carrying this T cell receptor beta chain was observed a handful of times. There are 13 residues in the CDR3. Looked up from germline, CDR1 is ENHRY and CDR2 is SYGVKD. V lost 7 bases to trimming and J lost 2 bases, with 12 bases between them. This sample stems from a study of beta chain features in type 1 diabetes. Study-wide context: The study examined about 100,000,000 sorted cells across all samples.

The whole isolated RNA underwent reverse transcription, so sequencing captured expressed TCRB transcripts. The assay was immunoSEQ multiplex PCR, and TCRdb's table has in-frame clones only and misses some. The sample includes about 340,000 clones, 8% seen only once; the top ten take around 0.45%. This clonotype was obtained from a woman between 18 and 29 years old in good health. The chain recombines TRBV10-3 with TRBJ2-7, with a tentative D call TRBD1 (5 bases). The sequenced sample consisted of central memory CD4+ T cells from blood. CDR3 loop: CAIKSQGTYEQYF. The CDR3 DNA sequence: TGTGCCATCAAATCCCAGGGAACCTACGAGCAGTACTTC.